This TCR beta chain was profiled in a study of early T cells in non-severe SARS-CoV-2 infection (dated by TCRdb to 2020 to 2022). Study-wide context: Because TCR sequencing was done on bulk RNA from unsorted whole blood, the alpha and beta chains could not be paired. Results the study describes overall, beyond this receptor: VDJdb matching was skewed toward anti-spike CD8 responses, so virus-specific expansions were likely underestimated and private and CD4 specificities were missed.

The study was a case-control design nested within a healthcare worker cohort in London, UK, with weekly nasopharyngeal swab PCR tests and blood sampling. Healthcare workers were enrolled in the week of the UK lockdown, from 23 to 31 March 2020, and were followed every week for up to roughly 16 weeks. There are 15 amino acids in the CDR3, from cysteine to phenylalanine inclusive. Here the CDR3 DNA is all that survives: 45 bases in frame from base 1. Concerning this clonotype: This receptor's antigen is unknown. No base quality information exists; no much larger clone differs at one position.

Library preparation used 5' RACE. Sequencing instrument: NextSeq 500. The TCR library protocol attached unique molecular identifiers to individual cDNA molecules to correct for sequencing error and PCR bias. TCR alpha and beta chains were both sequenced, and the abundances of alpha and beta sequences in each sample were closely correlated with each other. The paper's processing steps were these. Decombinator V4 was used to perform V gene, J gene and CDR3 annotation of TCR sequences. Expanded TCRs were defined as changing significantly between any two time points under a Poisson model with p below 0.0001. TCR abundances were normalised to the total number of TCRs sequenced per sample and expressed as counts per million. MAIT TCRs were defined by TRAV1-2 paired with TRAJ12, TRAJ20 or TRAJ33, and iNKT TCRs by TRAV10 paired with TRAJ18. VDJdb, accessed 1 November 2021, was searched for CMV, EBV and SARS-CoV-2 annotated TCRs, excluding TCRs annotated for multiple antigens. Clones were called with MiXCR by TCRdb after fastp trimmed the public reads at Q25, and only in-frame beta chains were retained. Rows with one shared CDR3 protein collapse into an entry with the most common genes and DNA. TCRdb's processing, not the study's, gives the V and J calls here. Counted in this sample were 85,000 to 100,000 distinct CDR3 sequences; approximately 13% of them appeared once. Jointly, the top ten make up over 2% of the sample.

The sequence is built from TRBV21-1 and TRBJ2-2; TRBD2, as called in the table, went unchecked against the DNA. TRBV21-1 represents a pseudogene. This TCR derives from an adult who was a healthcare worker with PCR-confirmed SARS-CoV-2 infection or an uninfected control (not recorded which). The sample taken for sequencing was whole blood. The DNA is TGTGCCAGCCATCCCGACGGGGAGGGCGACGGGGAGCTGTTTTTT. The resulting protein is CASHPDGEGDGELFF.